One sample yielded the 4 T cell receptor beta chains listed below, sequenced in a study of Ad26.COV2.S vaccination and SARS-CoV-2 variants. TCRdb's copy holds only in-frame clones and misses some; the assay was immunoSEQ multiplex PCR. This sample has about 440,000 clones, with around 88% found just once. Treatment denoted: around 19 received Ad26.COV2.S at low or high dose, single or two shots; roughly five received placebo; per-sample allocation not given. Specimen acquisition occurred on day 63 following the initial vaccine or placebo injection. This sample comprised peripheral blood, obtained in a trial of Ad26.COV2.S vaccine versus placebo. The receptors here all came from a person aged 18-65 years who received the Ad26.COV2.S COVID-19 vaccine or a placebo.

This chain joins TRBV28 and TRBJ1-2; tentative D call: TRBD1 (5 bases). Trimming took 2 bases from V and 0 from J, leaving 16 bases between them. Germline CDR1 reads MDHEN; CDR2 reads SYDVKM. The CDR3 runs 17 residues. The CDR3 spells CASSLRQGLHPNYGYTF. The CDR3 DNA sequence: TGTGCCAGCAGTTTACGGCAGGGACTACACCCTAACTATGGCTACACCTTC.

Many counts were recorded for this clone. This chain uses TRBV7-9 with TRBJ2-6; possibly TRBD2 for D (5 bases). The CDR3 consists of 17 residues. The ends were cut back, 0 bases at V and 7 bases at J, with 16 bases in the middle. CDR1 is SEHNR, CDR2 FQNEAQ, per germline (reference sequence). The CDR3 sequence is CASSLALRGPLANVLTF. The CDR3 nucleotides read TGTGCCAGCAGCTTAGCGCTACGAGGGCCGCTTGCCAACGTCCTGACTTTC.

The chain carries TRBV6-5 and TRBJ1-1; D unclear. CDR1 and CDR2 from the germline V gene are MNHEY and SVGAGI. This CDR3 comprises 16 residues. V was cut by 2 bases and J by 0 bases, with 13 bases left in between. CDR3 residues: CASSYTNFGMNTEAFF. CDR3 DNA: TGTGCCAGCAGTTACACTAATTTTGGGATGAACACTGAAGCTTTCTTT.

CDR3 DNA sequence: TGTGCCAGCAGCACCAGCGGGAGCAGCACAGATACGCAGTATTTT. Translating it yields CASSTSGSSTDTQYF. This chain links TRBV28 with TRBJ2-3; 8 positions match TRBD2. The CDR3 is 15 residues long. CDR1 is MDHEN and CDR2 is SYDVKM in the germline V gene. Trimming removed 6 bases from V and 0 bases from J; junction bases left unmatched: 5. Together with reference TRBV28 and TRBJ2-3, the CDR3 gives the full variable domain: DVKVTQSSRYLVKRTGEKVFLECVQDMDHENMFWYRQDPGLGLRLIYFSYDVKMKEKGDIPEGYSVSREKKERFSLILESASTNQTSMYLCASSTSGSSTDTQYFGPGTRLTVL.